The TCR beta chain under discussion was sequenced for a study of vaccination effects on CD4 cells after COVID-19. Study information: A couple of convalescent patients provided samples 16 days and one week prevaccination.

With the ViraFEST assay, the study expanded antigen-specific CD4+ T cells using viral peptide pools, then sequenced them. Scientists isolated CD4+ T cells after an approximately 10-day culture period ended. Sometime from March through December 2020, the person acquired a SARS-CoV-2 infection that PCR confirmed. Supplemented with approximately 10 IU/ml IL-2 and 8 to 10 ug/ml peptides, under 2.5 million PBMC per well were kept in culture. General study findings and limits: Convalescent patients in the study were few, and early post-infection timepoints were absent. Late post-vaccination samples showed marked contraction of infection- and vaccine-induced clones.

About this clone itself: Its matching antigen is unknown.

The V end lost 7 bases, the J end lost 5 bases, and 10 bases lay between the germline ends. Germline CDR1 SGHTA, CDR2 FQGNSA. The CDR3 is made up of 12 amino acids. Sequencing was performed with immunoSEQ multiplex PCR; in TCRdb, only in-frame clones are kept and a portion is missing. The sample yields around 26,000 clones, 75% to 80% seen once. Sequencing was performed on CD4+ T cells from PBMCs cultured with HCoV-NL63 spike peptides, taken before COVID-19 vaccination. This chain links TRBV7-2 with TRBJ2-3; D is unclear. The TCR comes from a human donor who had a prior SARS-CoV-2 infection. The CDR3 spells CASTYREDTQYF. In DNA form, the CDR3 reads TGTGCCAGCACCTATAGGGAAGATACGCAGTATTTT.